This is a list of T cell receptor beta chains from one sample in a study of blood T cell repertoires in COVID-19. Generated by immunoSEQ multiplex PCR, the TCRdb table keeps only in-frame clones and is missing some. This table holds more than 300,000 clones, roughly four fifths found once. Sample: PBMCs or T cells enriched from blood (not recorded which). The receptors come from a woman aged 45-59 years who had recovered from COVID-19. CDR3s include the opening cysteine and the closing phenylalanine or tryptophan. A D gene is named only where the DNA matches it firmly. Part of the rows lack a size; the others show once, few, many or a class for expanded clones.

clone_size d_call j_call v_call cdr3_nt cdr3_aa
. TRBD1 TRBJ1-1 TRBV29-1 TGCAGCGTCCTCACGGGACAGGGTTTGTCCACTGAAGCTTTCTTT CSVLTGQGLSTEAFF
. . TRBJ2-3 TRBV4-1 TGCGCCAGCAGCCAAGATCGGACTTTGTTGCGCACAGATACGCAGTATTTT CASSQDRTLLRTDTQYF
once . TRBJ2-7 TRBV11-3 TGTGCCAGCACCCAAGAGGGCCCCTACGAGCAGTACTTC CASTQEGPYEQYF
few TRBD1 TRBJ1-5 TRBV3-1/TRBV3-2 TGTGCCAGCAGCCGACAGGGGAGCGGGCAGCCCCAGCATTTT CASSRQGSGQPQHF
. TRBD1 TRBJ1-6 TRBV7-2 TGTGCCAGCAGCTTAGGCACAGGGGGCGGTTCACCCCTCCACTTT CASSLGTGGGSPLHF
once . TRBJ1-5 TRBV19 TGTGCCAGTAGTAGCTCCCAGGGGACCCTTGGCAATCAGCCCCAGCATTTT CASSSSQGTLGNQPQHF
. TRBD1 TRBJ1-3 TRBV7-8 TGTGCCAGCAGACGAGACAGGGACGGACAAAAGGGAAACACCATATATTTT CASRRDRDGQKGNTIYF
. TRBD1 TRBJ1-2 TRBV7-2 TGTGCCAGCAGCTTGGACAGGACAGGTCATGGCTACACCTTC CASSLDRTGHGYTF
. TRBD1 TRBJ1-2 TRBV27 TGTGCCAGCAGTTCTGGGACAGGGGGACCTAACTATGGCTACACCTTC CASSSGTGGPNYGYTF
. . TRBJ1-2 TRBV14 TGTGCCAGCAGCCAATTTATGGGGGGAGACTATGGCTACACCTTC CASSQFMGGDYGYTF
. . TRBJ2-2 TRBV3-1/TRBV3-2 TGTGCCAGCAGCCAGGACGGGAAGGCCGGGGAGCTGTTTTTT CASSQDGKAGELFF
. . TRBJ1-2 TRBV10-3 TGTGCCATCAGGGTCACAGATTTGCTCTATGGCTACACCTTC CAIRVTDLLYGYTF
. TRBD2 TRBJ2-7 TRBV6-2/TRBV6-3 TGTGCCAGCAGTTACTCGGCGGGAGTCTTTTTCGAGCAGTACTTC CASSYSAGVFFEQYF
. . TRBJ2-5 TRBV19 TGTGCCAGTGGTTTAGCTAAGTCAGAGACCCAGTACTTC CASGLAKSETQYF
. . TRBJ1-2 TRBV29-1 TGCAGCGTTGAAGGTGACAGGCTTAACTATGGCTACACCTTC CSVEGDRLNYGYTF
. . TRBJ2-1 TRBV10-3 TGTGCCACCCGGCGGCAGGGGAATGAGCAGTTCTTC CATRRQGNEQFF
. TRBD1 TRBJ2-7 TRBV7-6 TGTGCCAGCAGCTTAGGCTCAGGGGGTACTGGCGAGCAGTACTTC CASSLGSGGTGEQYF
. . TRBJ1-2 TRBV12-3/TRBV12-4 TGTGCCAGCAGTCCACAGGGAACCTATGGCTACACCTTC CASSPQGTYGYTF
. . TRBJ1-6 TRBV5-1 TGCGCCAGCAGCCTGGACAGTGGTAGCTCCTATAATTCACCCCTCCACTTT CASSLDSGSSYNSPLHF
few TRBD1 TRBJ2-5 TRBV18 TGTGCCAGCTCACCCGGGACAGGGGAGACCCAGTACTTC CASSPGTGETQYF